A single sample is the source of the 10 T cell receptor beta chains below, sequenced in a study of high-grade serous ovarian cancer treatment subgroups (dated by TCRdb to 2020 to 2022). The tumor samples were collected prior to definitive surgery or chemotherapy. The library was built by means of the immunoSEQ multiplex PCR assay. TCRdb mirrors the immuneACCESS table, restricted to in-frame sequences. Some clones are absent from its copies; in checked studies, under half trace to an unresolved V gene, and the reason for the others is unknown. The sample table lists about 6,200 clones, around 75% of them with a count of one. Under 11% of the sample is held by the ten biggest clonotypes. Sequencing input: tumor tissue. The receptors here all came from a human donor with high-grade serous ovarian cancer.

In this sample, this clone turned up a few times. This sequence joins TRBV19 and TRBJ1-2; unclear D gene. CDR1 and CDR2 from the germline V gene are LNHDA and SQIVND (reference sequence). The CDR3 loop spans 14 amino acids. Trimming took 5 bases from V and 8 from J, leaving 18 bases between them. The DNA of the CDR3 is TGTGCCAGTAGTTCACAGACGACGGCGTGGGGCTACACCTTC. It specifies CASSSQTTAWGYTF.

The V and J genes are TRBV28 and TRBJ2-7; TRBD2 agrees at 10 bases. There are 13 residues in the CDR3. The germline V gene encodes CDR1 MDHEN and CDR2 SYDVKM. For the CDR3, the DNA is TGTGCTACACTAGCGGGAAACTCCTACGAGCAGTACTTC. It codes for CATLAGNSYEQYF.

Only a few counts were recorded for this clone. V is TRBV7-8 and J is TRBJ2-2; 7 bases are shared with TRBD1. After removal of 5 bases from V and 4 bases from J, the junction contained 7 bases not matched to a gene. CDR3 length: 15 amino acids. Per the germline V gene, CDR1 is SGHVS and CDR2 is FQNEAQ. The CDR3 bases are TGTGCCAGCAGCGCGCGACAGGGTCCCACCGGGGAGCTGTTTTTT. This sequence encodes CASSARQGPTGELFF.

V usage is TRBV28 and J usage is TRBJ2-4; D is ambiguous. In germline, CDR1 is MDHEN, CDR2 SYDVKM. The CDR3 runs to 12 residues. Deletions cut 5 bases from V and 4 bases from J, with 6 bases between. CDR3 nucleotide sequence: TGTGCCAGCAGTGTCCCGAAAAACATTCAGTACTTC. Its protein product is CASSVPKNIQYF.

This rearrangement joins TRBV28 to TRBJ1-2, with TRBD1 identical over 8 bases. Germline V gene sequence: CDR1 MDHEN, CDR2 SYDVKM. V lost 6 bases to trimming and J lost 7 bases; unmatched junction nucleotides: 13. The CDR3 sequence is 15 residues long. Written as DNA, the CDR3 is TGTGCCAGCAGGCCAACCTCAGGGGGCTGGAGTGGCTACACCTTC. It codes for CASRPTSGGWSGYTF.

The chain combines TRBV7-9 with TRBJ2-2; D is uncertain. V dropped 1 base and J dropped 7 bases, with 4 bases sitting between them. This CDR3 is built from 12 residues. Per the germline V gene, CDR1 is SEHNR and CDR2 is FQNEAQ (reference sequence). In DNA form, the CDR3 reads TGTGCCAGCAGCTTAGGTCGCGGGGAGCTGTTTTTT. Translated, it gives CASSLGRGELFF.

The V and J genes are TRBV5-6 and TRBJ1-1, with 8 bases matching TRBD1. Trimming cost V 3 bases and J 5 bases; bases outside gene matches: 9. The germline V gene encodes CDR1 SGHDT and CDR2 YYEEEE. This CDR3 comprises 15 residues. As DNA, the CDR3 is TGTGCCAGCAGCTCCTGGACAGGGATGGGAACTGAAGCTTTCTTT. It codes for CASSSWTGMGTEAFF. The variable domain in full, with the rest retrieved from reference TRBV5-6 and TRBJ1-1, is DAGVTQSPTHLIKTRGQQVTLRCSPKSGHDTVSWYQQALGQGPQFIFQYYEEEERQRGNFPDRFSGHQFPNYSSELNVNALLLGDSALYLCASSSWTGMGTEAFFGQGTRLTVV.

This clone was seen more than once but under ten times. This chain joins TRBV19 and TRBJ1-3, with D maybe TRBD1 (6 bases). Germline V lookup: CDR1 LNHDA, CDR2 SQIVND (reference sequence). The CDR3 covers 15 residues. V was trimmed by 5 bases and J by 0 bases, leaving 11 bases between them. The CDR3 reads CASSASGDSGNTIYF. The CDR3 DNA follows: TGTGCCAGTAGTGCCTCAGGGGACTCTGGAAACACCATATATTTT.

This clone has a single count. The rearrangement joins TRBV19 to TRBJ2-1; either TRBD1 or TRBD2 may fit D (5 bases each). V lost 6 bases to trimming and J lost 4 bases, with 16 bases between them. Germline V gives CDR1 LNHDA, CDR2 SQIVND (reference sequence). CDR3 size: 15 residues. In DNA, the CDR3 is TGTGCCAGTAGCCTGGGGCGGGCTTCATACAATGAGCAGTTCTTC. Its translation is CASSLGRASYNEQFF.

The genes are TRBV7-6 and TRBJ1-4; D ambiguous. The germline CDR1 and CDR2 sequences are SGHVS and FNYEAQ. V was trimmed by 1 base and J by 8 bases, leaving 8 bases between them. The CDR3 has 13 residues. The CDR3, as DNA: TGTGCCAGCAGCTTAGTGGACGGGGAAAAACTGTTTTTT. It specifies CASSLVDGEKLFF. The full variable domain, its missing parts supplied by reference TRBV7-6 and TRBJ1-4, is GAGVSQSPRYKVTKRGQDVALRCDPISGHVSLYWYRQALGQGPEFLTYFNYEAQQDKSGLPNDRFSAERPEGSISTLTIQRTEQRDSAMYRCASSLVDGEKLFFGSGTQLSVL.